What follows is one TCR beta chain and its context. Its antigen is currently unknown. The CDR3 has 15 residues. The V gene's germline CDR1 is LGHNT and CDR2 FRNRAP. Trimming left V 0 bases short and J 2 bases short, with 10 bases between. Expressed TCRB transcripts got sequenced, as all isolated RNA was reverse transcribed. The assay was immunoSEQ multiplex PCR, and TCRdb's table has in-frame clones only and misses some. The sample includes under 850,000 clones, around an eighth of them seen just once. This specimen belongs to a study of beta chain features in type 1 diabetes. As for the study in general: Researchers looked at some 110 million sorted cells across all samples. The study's findings and limits: TCRB CDR3 length was moderately but significantly reduced in all four CD4+ subsets of Type 1 diabetes patients.

Per donor, one heparinised blood draw averaged roughly 110 mL. CD45RO/CCR7/CD25/CD127/CD95/CD27 separated CD4+ naive, central memory, regulatory and stem cell-like memory cells by sorting. The V call is TRBV12-5, the J call TRBJ1-2, with D unresolved. The sample consisted of naive CD4+ T cells from blood. This receptor was identified in a man in his late teens or twenties with type 1 diabetes. DNA of the CDR3: TGTGCTAGTGGTTTGGTGAACCTACCCAACTATGGCTACACCTTC. It codes for CASGLVNLPNYGYTF.